These 2 T cell receptor beta chains share one sample of origin, sequenced in a study of CD8 T cells in ankylosing spondylitis (dated by TCRdb to about 2017). The study at large found these results: A TCR beta motif made up of eight highly homologous amino acid variants appeared to be characteristic of blood from ankylosing spondylitis patients.

The antigens these receptors bind are not known. Library prep was done by 5' RACE. Sequencing was carried out with an Illumina HiSeq 2500. The public reads were reprocessed in TCRdb via fastp at Q25 and MiXCR, keeping in-frame beta chains. Each record represents a unique CDR3 protein, reported with the most common genes and DNA among its rows. For this sample the table gives some 330,000 distinct CDR3 sequences, of which 6.5% to 10% were detected only once. Of the sample, 13% to 15% falls within the top ten clones. Sequencing was performed on blood, either unsorted or a sorted T cell fraction (not recorded which). The receptors here all came from a male donor with ankylosing spondylitis.

This clonotype has just a few counts. The chain uses TRBV19 and TRBJ2-3, with D tentatively TRBD1 (6 bases). The V and J ends lost 4 bases and 1 base respectively, with 9 bases between them. Germline values: CDR1 LNHDA, CDR2 SQIVND (reference sequence). The length of the CDR3 is 14 residues. CDR3: CASSTGVGTDTQYF. The CDR3 nucleotides are TGTGCCAGTAGTACAGGGGTGGGCACAGATACGCAGTATTTT.

In its sample, this clonotype was seen many times. The V call is TRBV12-3 or TRBV12-4, the J call TRBJ2-3; the D gene is possibly TRBD2 (6 bases). V lost 8 bases and J 6 bases, leaving 15 bases between the germline ends. The CDR3 consists of 13 residues. DNA of the CDR3: TGTGCCAGCGGTTCGTTGGGAGGTGATACGCAGTATTTT. It is translated as CASGSLGGDTQYF.